This T cell receptor (beta chain) was recovered during a study of blood T cell repertoires in COVID-19. The protocol was immunoSEQ multiplex PCR, while the TCRdb copy is restricted to in-frame clones and leaves out a portion. The table records under 300,000 clones, over 75% of them present only once. Sequenced sample: PBMCs or T cells enriched from blood (not recorded which). This clonotype was sampled from a woman younger than 45 who had recovered from COVID-19.

For the CDR3, the DNA is TGTGCCAGCAGCCCCGTGCTAGCGGCTGAGCAGTTCTTC. Protein sequence: CASSPVLAAEQFF. V gene TRBV3-1 (or the pseudogene TRBV3-2) combines with J gene TRBJ2-1; 7 positions match TRBD2. In germline, CDR1 is LGHDT, CDR2 YNNKEL (reference sequence). The CDR3 runs 13 residues. V trimming: 4 bases; J trimming: 9 bases; junction bases outside the gene matches: 6.